A selection of T cell receptor beta chains follows, all from one sample in a study of cytomegalovirus exposure and HLA in healthy donors. Profiling relied on immunoSEQ multiplex PCR, and the TCRdb table lists in-frame clones only, not all of them. The table shows some 140,000 clones, with approximately 62% occurring only once. The specimen sequenced was PBMCs. The source of these receptors is a human donor in good health. Both conserved end residues are part of each CDR3. Fields, in order: D gene, V gene, J gene, clone size, CDR3 DNA, CDR3 protein. D genes are given only for firm matches. The size entry is marked missing in some rows and otherwise reads once, few, many or a size class.

.	TRBV4-1	TRBJ1-1	.	TGCGCCAGCAGCCCAGGGGAGACCTGGGGCACTGAAGCTCTCTTT	CASSPGETWGTEALF
.	TRBV25-1	TRBJ2-7	few	TGTGCCAGCAGTAACAGTGGTTCTGTAAGCGAGCAGTACTTC	CASSNSGSVSEQYF
.	TRBV5-6	TRBJ2-3	once	TGTGCCAGCAGCTTTGCGGATACGCAGTATTTT	CASSFADTQYF
.	TRBV7-2	TRBJ2-7	.	TGTGCCAGCAGCCCCCGACAGGGAGGCTACGAGCAGTACTTC	CASSPRQGGYEQYF
TRBD2	TRBV7-9	TRBJ2-7	few	TGTGCCAGCAGCTTAGAATGGGGACTAGCCGAGCAGTACTTC	CASSLEWGLAEQYF
TRBD2	TRBV5-1	TRBJ2-7	few	TGCGCCAGCAGCTTGTACCCCGGGACTAGAGACTACGAGCAGTACTTC	CASSLYPGTRDYEQYF
.	TRBV4-1	TRBJ1-1	.	TGCGCCAGCAGCCAAGACCCCGGGGACACTGAAGCTTTCTTT	CASSQDPGDTEAFF
.	TRBV28	TRBJ1-5	.	TGTGCCAGCAGACTACCACTTGAGGGAAGCAATCAGCCCCAGCATTTT	CASRLPLEGSNQPQHF
TRBD1	TRBV19	TRBJ1-5	.	TGTGCCAGTAGTATTATGGGGACAGGGGATCAGCCCCAGCATTTT	CASSIMGTGDQPQHF
TRBD2	TRBV7-8	TRBJ2-7	once	TGTGCCAGCAGCTTAGCCCTGACTAGCGGGGCTGCCTACGAGCAGTACTTC	CASSLALTSGAAYEQYF
.	TRBV7-6	TRBJ2-2	.	TGTGCCAGCAGCCCCCCGGGGGCGGGAGCTGCCGGGGAGCTGTTTTTT	CASSPPGAGAAGELFF
TRBD2	TRBV4-2	TRBJ2-2	once	TGTGCCAGCAGCCAAGAATTAGTACTAGCGGGTGGGAACACCGGGGAGCTGTTTTTT	CASSQELVLAGGNTGELFF
TRBD2	TRBV5-1	TRBJ2-1	.	TGCGCCAGCAGCGGAGGACTAGCGGTCCACAATGAGCAGTTCTTC	CASSGGLAVHNEQFF
.	TRBV7-5	TRBJ1-5	.	TGTGTCAGAAGCCGAACCCAGATTTATGCTCAGCCCCAGCATTTT	CVRSRTQIYAQPQHF
TRBD1	TRBV4-3	TRBJ2-5	.	TGCGCCAGCAGCCCCGGGACAGGGCAAGAGACCCAGTACTTC	CASSPGTGQETQYF
.	TRBV5-4	TRBJ1-1	.	TGTGCCAGCAGCTTGGCCAGTAGCGAAGCTTTCTTT	CASSLASSEAFF
TRBD2	TRBV4-1	TRBJ2-3	few	TGCGCCAGCAGTCCGAGCGGGAGTGATACGCAGTATTTT	CASSPSGSDTQYF
TRBD2	TRBV28	TRBJ2-1	.	TGTGCCAGCCTCTCCGGGACTAGCGTTCATGAGCAGTTCTTC	CASLSGTSVHEQFF
.	TRBV6-1	TRBJ2-3	.	TGTGCCAGCAGTGAGGGCAGGGGAACTGCAGATACGCAGTATTTT	CASSEGRGTADTQYF
.	TRBV7-9	TRBJ1-4	few	TGTGCCAGCAGCCCGCGGACACTAACAACTAATGAAAAACTGTTTTTT	CASSPRTLTTNEKLFF
.	TRBV5-5	TRBJ1-5	.	TGTGCCAGCAGCTTAAGCGGGACTCAGCCCCAGCATTTT	CASSLSGTQPQHF
.	TRBV9	TRBJ2-3	.	TGTGCCAGCAGCGGTAGGACGGGAGCGGGTGATACGCAGTATTTT	CASSGRTGAGDTQYF
TRBD1	TRBV7-6	TRBJ2-3	.	TGTGCCAGCAGCTTAGGGACAGGGGTGACAGATACGCAGTATTTT	CASSLGTGVTDTQYF
.	TRBV7-2	TRBJ2-5	few	TGTGCCAGTACGGTTGGACTCCGAGAGACCCAGTACTTC	CASTVGLRETQYF
.	TRBV27	TRBJ2-7	few	TGTGCCAGCAGTTTATTGGGGGACAACTACGAGCAGTACTTC	CASSLLGDNYEQYF
TRBD1	TRBV9	TRBJ2-2	.	TGTGCCAGCAGCCCCGAGACAGGGAACCCCGGGGAGCTGTTTTTT	CASSPETGNPGELFF
.	TRBV9	TRBJ2-6	.	TGTGCCAGCAGCGTGGCTAGCCGCTACCTCTCTGGGGCCAACGTCCTGACTTTC	CASSVASRYLSGANVLTF
TRBD1	TRBV7-3	TRBJ2-2	.	TGTGCCAGCAGCTCGACCGGGACAGGGGGCCCCGGGGAGCTGTTTTTT	CASSSTGTGGPGELFF
.	TRBV19	TRBJ2-7	.	TGTGCCAGTAGTATTAGTGTGGTGCGGGGCCGATTGGAGCAGTACTTC	CASSISVVRGRLEQYF
.	TRBV9	TRBJ1-1	.	TGTGCCAGCAGCGTAGTTGGAGCTAGTACTGAAGCTTTCTTT	CASSVVGASTEAFF
.	TRBV2	TRBJ2-6	few	TGTGCCAGTCAAGGGCGGGCTGGGGCCAACGTCCTGACTTTC	CASQGRAGANVLTF
TRBD2	TRBV5-1	TRBJ2-5	.	TGCGCCAGCAGCTTGGGGACTAGCGGGAAGGTTGGGGAGACCCAGTACTTC	CASSLGTSGKVGETQYF
.	TRBV11-1	TRBJ2-3	once	TGTGCCAGCAGCCCCTACTTGCGGAAGAATTTCGATACGCAGTATTTT	CASSPYLRKNFDTQYF
.	TRBV4-3	TRBJ2-7	.	TGCGCCAGCAGCCAAGAAACAGGGAATGTTGAGCAGTACTTC	CASSQETGNVEQYF